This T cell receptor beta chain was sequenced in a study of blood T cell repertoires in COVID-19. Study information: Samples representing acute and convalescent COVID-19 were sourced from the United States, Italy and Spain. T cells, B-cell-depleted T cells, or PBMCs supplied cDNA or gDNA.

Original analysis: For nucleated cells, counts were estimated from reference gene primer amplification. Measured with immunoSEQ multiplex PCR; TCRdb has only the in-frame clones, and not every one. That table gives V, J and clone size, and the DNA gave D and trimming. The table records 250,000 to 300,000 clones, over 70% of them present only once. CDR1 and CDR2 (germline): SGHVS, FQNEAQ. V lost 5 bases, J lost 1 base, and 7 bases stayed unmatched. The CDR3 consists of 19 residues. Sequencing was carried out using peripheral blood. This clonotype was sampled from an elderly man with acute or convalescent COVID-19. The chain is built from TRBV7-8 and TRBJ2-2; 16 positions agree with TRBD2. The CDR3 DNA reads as TGTGCCAGCAGCGACGGGACTAGCGGGAGGGTTTTGAACACCGGGGAGCTGTTTTTT. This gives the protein CASSDGTSGRVLNTGELFF.